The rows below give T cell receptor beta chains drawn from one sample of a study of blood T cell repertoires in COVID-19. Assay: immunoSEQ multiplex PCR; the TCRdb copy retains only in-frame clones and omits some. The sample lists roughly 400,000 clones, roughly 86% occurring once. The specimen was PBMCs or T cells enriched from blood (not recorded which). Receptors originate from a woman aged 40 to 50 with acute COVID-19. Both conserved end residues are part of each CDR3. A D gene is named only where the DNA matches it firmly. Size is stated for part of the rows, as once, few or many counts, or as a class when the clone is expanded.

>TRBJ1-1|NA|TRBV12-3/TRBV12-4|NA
TGTGCCAGCAGTACTACAATGAACACTGAAGCTTTCTTT
CASSTTMNTEAFF
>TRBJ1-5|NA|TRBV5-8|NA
TGTGCCAGCAGCTTTTACTCGACAGCTCGGCAGCCCCAGCATTTT
CASSFYSTARQPQHF
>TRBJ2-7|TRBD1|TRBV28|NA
TGTGCCAGCAGTTTCGGGACAGCCTACTACGAGCAGTACTTC
CASSFGTAYYEQYF
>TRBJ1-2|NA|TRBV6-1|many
TGTGCCAGCAGTGAATGGCAGGGAAGTGGTGGCTACACCTTC
CASSEWQGSGGYTF
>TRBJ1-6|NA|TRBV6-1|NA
TGTGCCAGCATTGAGGGCTCCCGGGGGGCCCTCCAGGCCCTCCACTTT
CASIEGSRGALQALHF
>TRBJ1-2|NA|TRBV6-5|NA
TGTGCCAGCAGCCCCGCGGCAAACTATGGCTACACCTTC
CASSPAANYGYTF
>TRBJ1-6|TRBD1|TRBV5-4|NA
TGTGCCAGCAGCAGCAACAGGGGAGGTCGTTCACCCCTCCACTTT
CASSSNRGGRSPLHF
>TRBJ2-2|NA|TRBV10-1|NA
TGCGCCAGCAGTGATCCAGGGGAAACCGGGGAGCTGTTTTTT
CASSDPGETGELFF
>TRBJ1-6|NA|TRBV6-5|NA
TGTGCCAGCACTTTACAGGTCTATAATTCACCCCTCCACTTT
CASTLQVYNSPLHF
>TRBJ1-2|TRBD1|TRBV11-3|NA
TGTGCCAGCAGTCAAACCACGGAGGGGGCGTGCTGGTTTGGCTACACCTTC
CASSQTTEGACWFGYTF
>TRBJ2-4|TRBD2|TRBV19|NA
TGTGCCAGTAGTATGGGTTGGCGGGGGTCCAAAAACATTCAGTACTTC
CASSMGWRGSKNIQYF
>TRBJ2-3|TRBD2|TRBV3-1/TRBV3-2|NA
TGTGCCAGCAGCCTCACCGGGACTAGCGGGGGGGCAGATACGCAGTATTTT
CASSLTGTSGGADTQYF
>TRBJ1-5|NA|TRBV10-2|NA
TGCGCCAGCAGTCCCAGGAAAAATAGCAATCAGCCCCAGCATTTT
CASSPRKNSNQPQHF
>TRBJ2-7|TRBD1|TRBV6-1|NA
TGTGCCAGCAGTGAAATCCCAGGGGGCCTATACGAGCAGTACTTC
CASSEIPGGLYEQYF
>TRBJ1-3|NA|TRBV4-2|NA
TGTGCCAGCAGCCAAGACAGGGCCAGCTGGAACACCATATATTTT
CASSQDRASWNTIYF
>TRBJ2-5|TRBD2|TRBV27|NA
TGTGCCAGCAGTACGGGACTAGGGGGAGTACAAGAGACCCAGTACTTC
CASSTGLGGVQETQYF
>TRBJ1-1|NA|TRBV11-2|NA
TGTGCCAGCAGCTTTAGTAGTCGACAGACCATGAACACTGAAGCTTTCTTT
CASSFSSRQTMNTEAFF
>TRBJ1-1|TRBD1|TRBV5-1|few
TGCGCCAGCAGCTCGGACAGGGGAGAGACTGAAGCTTTCTTT
CASSSDRGETEAFF
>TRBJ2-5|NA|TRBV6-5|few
TGTGCCAGCAGTTACCGGGGGGCGGAGACCCAGTACTTC
CASSYRGAETQYF
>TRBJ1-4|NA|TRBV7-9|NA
TGTGCCAGCAGCCTGGGGCGGAATAATGAAAAACTGTTTTTT
CASSLGRNNEKLFF
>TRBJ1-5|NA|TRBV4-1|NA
TGCGCCAGCAGCCAGGTCAGTTATAGCAATCAGCCCCAGCATTTT
CASSQVSYSNQPQHF
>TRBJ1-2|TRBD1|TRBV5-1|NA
TGCGCCAGCAGCTTGCAGGGGGACTATGGCTACACCTTC
CASSLQGDYGYTF
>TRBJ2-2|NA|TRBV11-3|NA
TGTGCCAGCAGCTTATGGGCCACCGGGGAGCTGTTTTTT
CASSLWATGELFF
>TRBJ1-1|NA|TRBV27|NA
TGTGCCAGCAGTCCGCCCCAGGGGGAAGCTTTCTTT
CASSPPQGEAFF
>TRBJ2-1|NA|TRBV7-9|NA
TGTGCCAGCAGCGGAGGTCGGGATTACAATGAGCAGTTCTTC
CASSGGRDYNEQFF